This passage covers 17 T cell receptor beta chains from one sample sequenced in a study of shared clonotypes between healthy human individuals (dated by TCRdb to between 2020 and 2021). Libraries were built with the immunoSEQ multiplex PCR assay. TCRdb limited this immuneACCESS table to in-frame rearrangements with V and J called. A share of clones is missing; checked studies link under half to unresolved V genes, and the rest is unexplained. This sample is represented by 850,000 to 1,200,000 clones; around four fifths of them were singletons. The ten most abundant clones make up 1.4% of the sample. Sequenced input: memory CD4+ T cells sorted from blood. Read against the paper, the sample's cell subset or site label means: CD45RA-negative fraction. Receptors were obtained from a man aged 18 to 30 in good health.

The chain uses TRBV7-2 and TRBJ2-5, with 10 bases identical to TRBD1. The germline V gene has CDR1 SGHTA and CDR2 FQGNSA. CDR3 length equals 15 residues. V gave up 4 bases and J gave up 2 bases; unmatched junction bases: 4. In DNA, the CDR3 is TGTGCCAGCAGCTCTGGACAGGGGGGGCAAGAGACCCAGTACTTC. This codes for CASSSGQGGQETQYF.

The chain combines TRBV19 with TRBJ2-7; 9 nucleotides line up with TRBD1. The CDR3 consists of 12 residues. Germline V lookup: CDR1 LNHDA, CDR2 SQIVND (reference sequence). V was clipped by 1 base and J by 13 bases; unmatched bases: 5. Here the CDR3 DNA reads TGTGCCAGTAGTATAGGGACAGGGGAACGATACTTC. As protein: CASSIGTGERYF.

The V gene is TRBV7-2, the J gene TRBJ2-7; D remains unclear. The CDR3 consists of 16 residues. Germline loops: CDR1 SGHTA, CDR2 FQGNSA. Trimming cost V 0 bases and J 7 bases, with 19 bases left between them. The CDR3 reads CASSLARAAALGEQYF. The CDR3 DNA is TGTGCCAGCAGCTTAGCTCGGGCCGCCGCGTTGGGGGAGCAGTACTTC.

As for this clone: The same CDR3 arises from other DNA sequences in this sample as well. The gene calls are TRBV2 and TRBJ2-3; TRBD2 might be the D (5 bases). Deletions cut 6 bases from V and 2 bases from J, with 9 bases between. From germline, CDR1 is SNHLY and CDR2 FYNNEI. The length of the CDR3 is 13 residues. The CDR3 DNA sequence: TGTGCCAGCAGCGCGGACTCCACAGATACGCAGTATTTT. It yields the protein CASSADSTDTQYF.

This clone was counted only a few times. The chain has TRBV29-1 and TRBJ2-5, with D unresolved. The length of the CDR3 is 12 residues. V was pared by 1 base and J by 9 bases, with 12 bases between. The germline gives CDR1 SQVTM, CDR2 ANQGSEA. This CDR3 is CSVEGETPAQYF. CDR3 nucleotide sequence: TGCAGCGTTGAAGGGGAAACCCCGGCCCAGTACTTC.

The V and J genes are TRBV7-2 and TRBJ2-3, with 7 bases that match TRBD1. CDR3 length: 15 amino acids. V trimming: 1 base; J trimming: 2 bases; junction bases outside the gene matches: 3. The germline gives CDR1 SGHTA, CDR2 FQGNSA. This CDR3 reads CASSLGTGYTDTQYF. CDR3 DNA: TGTGCCAGCAGCTTAGGGACAGGATACACAGATACGCAGTATTTT.

J is TRBJ2-2 and V is TRBV10-3, with 11 bases fitting TRBD1. J was trimmed by 7 bases and V by 4 bases; bases with no gene match: 8. Germline-derived CDR1 and CDR2 are ENHRY and SYGVKD. The CDR3 is 16 amino acids. The CDR3 region has the DNA TGTGCCATCAGTGGATATACCGGGACAGGGGGCGGGGAGCTGTTTTTT. Protein sequence: CAISGYTGTGGGELFF.

This clone was counted a single time. The CDR3 region is CASSQDGAGVMETQYF. CDR3 DNA: TGCGCCAGCAGCCAAGATGGGGCGGGTGTTATGGAGACCCAGTACTTC. The chain is built from TRBV4-1 and TRBJ2-5; possibly TRBD1 or TRBD2 for D (5 bases each). CDR1 and CDR2 (germline): MGHRA, YSYEKL. The CDR3 totals 16 residues. The V end lost 0 bases, the J end lost 5 bases, and 16 bases lay between the germline ends.

The V call is TRBV7-9, the J call TRBJ1-2; D is ambiguous. The CDR3 has 12 residues. Per germline, CDR1 SEHNR and CDR2 FQNEAQ (reference sequence). Trimming left V 5 bases short and J 3 bases short, with 7 bases between. The CDR3 nucleotides read TGTGCCAGCAGCCATCCGTACTATGGCTACACCTTC. Translated: CASSHPYYGYTF. Supplemented by reference TRBV7-9 and TRBJ1-2, the full variable domain reads DTGVSQNPRHKITKRGQNVTFRCDPISEHNRLYWYRQTLGQGPEFLTYFQNEAQLEKSRLLSDRFSAERPKGSFSTLEIQRTEQGDSAMYLCASSHPYYGYTFGSGTRLTVV.

The chain carries TRBV6-4 and TRBJ2-1; D may be TRBD1 or TRBD2 (5 bases each). This CDR3 contains 13 residues. Germline V lookup: CDR1 MRHNA, CDR2 SNTAGT. Trimming took 4 bases from V and 15 from J, leaving 19 bases between them. The CDR3 reads CASSVGAGMQPFF. The CDR3 DNA sequence: TGTGCCAGCAGTGTTGGGGCCGGGATGCAGCCGTTCTTC.

As concerns this clone: Only one base separates this from a far larger clonotype, so it likely reflects a read error. The V and J genes are TRBV6-5 and TRBJ1-2; no clear D gene. The CDR3 runs 10 residues. The ends were cut back, 8 bases at V and 3 bases at J, with 4 bases in the middle. The germline CDR1 and CDR2 sequences are MNHEY and SVGAGI. CDR3 nucleotide sequence: TGTGCCAGCCAGGACTATGGCTACACCTTC. Its translation is CASQDYGYTF.

This clone showed up just a few times. The chain carries TRBV5-1 and TRBJ2-2, with D tentatively TRBD1 (6 bases). Germline CDR1 is SGHRS and CDR2 is YFSETQ. The V end was cut by 5 bases, the J end by 5 bases, with 10 bases between. This CDR3 is 13 amino acids long. The CDR3 bases are TGCGCCAGCAGGAAGGGGGATACCGGGGAGCTGTTTTTT. Its translation is CASRKGDTGELFF.

The chain uses TRBV19 and TRBJ2-7; D gene ambiguous. The CDR3 consists of 15 residues. V was pared by 5 bases and J by 0 bases, with 14 bases between. Per germline, CDR1 LNHDA and CDR2 SQIVND (reference sequence). The CDR3 loop reads CASSHPGLNSYEQYF. The CDR3 DNA sequence: TGTGCCAGTAGTCATCCGGGTCTCAACTCCTACGAGCAGTACTTC. Based on the CDR3 plus reference TRBV19 and TRBJ2-7, the full variable domain is DGGITQSPKYLFRKEGQNVTLSCEQNLNHDAMYWYRQDPGQGLRLIYYSQIVNDFQKGDIAEGYSVSREKKESFPLTVTSAQKNPTAFYLCASSHPGLNSYEQYFGPGTRLTVT.

The chain recombines TRBV2 with TRBJ2-5, with 7 bases fitting TRBD2. CDR1 is SNHLY, CDR2 FYNNEI, per germline. CDR3 length equals 14 residues. With 6 bases clipped from V and 1 base from J, the junction kept 5 bases outside the gene matches. The CDR3 protein is CASRAGVTQETQYF. CDR3 DNA: TGTGCCAGCAGGGCGGGGGTGACCCAAGAGACCCAGTACTTC. Complete variable domain (other parts from reference TRBV2 and TRBJ2-5): EPEVTQTPSHQVTQMGQEVILRCVPISNHLYFYWYRQILGQKVEFLVSFYNNEISEKSEIFDDQFSVERPDGSNFTLKIRSTKLEDSAMYFCASRAGVTQETQYFGPGTRLLVL.

The chain has TRBV10-1 and TRBJ2-2; 7 bases are shared with TRBD2. CDR1 is WNHNN and CDR2 is SYGVQD in the germline V gene (reference sequence). V dropped 1 base and J dropped 6; count of bases not matched to a gene: 11. The CDR3 has 17 amino acids. CDR3 sequence reads: CASSEYDGLGSAGELFF. The CDR3 bases are TGCGCCAGCAGTGAGTACGACGGACTAGGAAGCGCCGGGGAGCTGTTTTTT.

The chain links TRBV9 to TRBJ2-7, with 10 bases that match TRBD1. Losses at the gene ends were 3 bases for V and 5 bases for J; bases not matched to a gene: 11. Germline CDR1 reads SGDLS; CDR2 reads YYNGEE. The CDR3 contains 16 residues. CDR3 sequence (DNA): TGTGCCAGCAGCGGAATGACAGGGGGCCCCCTGGACGAGCAGTACTTC. This sequence encodes CASSGMTGGPLDEQYF.

This clone was seen only a few times. The V call is TRBV11-3, the J call TRBJ2-1; the D gene is possibly TRBD1 (6 bases). CDR1 and CDR2 (germline): SGHNT, YENEEA. The germline V and J ends were trimmed by 4 bases and 8 bases, with 12 bases remaining between them. CDR3 length: 13 amino acids. In DNA form, the CDR3 reads TGTGCCAGCAGCTCTCTCAGGGGAGATGAGCAGTTCTTC. Its translation: CASSSLRGDEQFF.